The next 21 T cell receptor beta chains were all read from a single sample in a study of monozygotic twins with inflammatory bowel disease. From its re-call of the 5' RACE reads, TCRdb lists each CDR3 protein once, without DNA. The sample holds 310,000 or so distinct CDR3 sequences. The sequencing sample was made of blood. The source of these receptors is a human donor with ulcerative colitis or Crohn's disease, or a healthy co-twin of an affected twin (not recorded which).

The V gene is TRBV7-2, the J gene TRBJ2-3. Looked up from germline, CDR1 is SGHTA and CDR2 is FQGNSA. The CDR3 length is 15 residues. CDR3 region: CASSLGSVFTDTQYF.

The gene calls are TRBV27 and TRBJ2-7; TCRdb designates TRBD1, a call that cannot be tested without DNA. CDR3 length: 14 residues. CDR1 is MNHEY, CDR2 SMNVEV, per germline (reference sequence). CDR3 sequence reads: CASSPRDRVGEQYF.

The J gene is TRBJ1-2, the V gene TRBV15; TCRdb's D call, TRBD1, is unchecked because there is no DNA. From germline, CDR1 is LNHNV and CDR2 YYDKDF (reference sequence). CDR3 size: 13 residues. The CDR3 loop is CATRDPGSYGYTF.

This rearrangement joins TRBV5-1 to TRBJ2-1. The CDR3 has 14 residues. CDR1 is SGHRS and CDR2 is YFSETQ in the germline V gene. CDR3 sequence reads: CASSLTGVYNEQFF.

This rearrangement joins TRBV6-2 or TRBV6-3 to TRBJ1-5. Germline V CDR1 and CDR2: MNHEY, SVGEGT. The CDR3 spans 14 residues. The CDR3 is CASSYSGNGQPQHF.

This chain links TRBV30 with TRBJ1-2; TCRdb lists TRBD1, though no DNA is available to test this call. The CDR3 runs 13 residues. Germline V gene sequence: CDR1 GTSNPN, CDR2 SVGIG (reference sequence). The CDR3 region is CAWRAGGSEGYTF.

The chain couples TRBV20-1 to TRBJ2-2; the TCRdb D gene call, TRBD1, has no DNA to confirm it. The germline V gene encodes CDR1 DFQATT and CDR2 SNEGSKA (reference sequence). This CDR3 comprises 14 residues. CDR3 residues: CSARSGGYTGELFF.

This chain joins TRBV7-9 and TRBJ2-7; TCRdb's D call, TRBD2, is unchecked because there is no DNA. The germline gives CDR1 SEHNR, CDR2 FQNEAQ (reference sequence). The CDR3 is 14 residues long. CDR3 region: CASPPTGQGYEQYF.

The CDR3 loop reads CASRSDRGPLETQYF. The V and J genes are TRBV5-1 and TRBJ2-5; TCRdb names TRBD1, which stays unverified in the absence of DNA. The CDR3 is made up of 15 amino acids. Germline V gene lookup returns CDR1 SGHRS and CDR2 YFSETQ. Together with reference TRBV5-1 and TRBJ2-5, the CDR3 gives the full variable domain: KAGVTQTPRYLIKTRGQQVTLSCSPISGHRSVSWYQQTPGQGLQFLFEYFSETQRNKGNFPGRFSGRQFSNSRSEMNVSTLELGDSALYLCASRSDRGPLETQYFGPGTRLLVL.

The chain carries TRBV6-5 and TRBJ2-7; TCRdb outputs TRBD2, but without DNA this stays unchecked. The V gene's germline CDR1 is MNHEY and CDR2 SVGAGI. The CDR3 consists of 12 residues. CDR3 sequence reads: CASSSPGRGSDF.

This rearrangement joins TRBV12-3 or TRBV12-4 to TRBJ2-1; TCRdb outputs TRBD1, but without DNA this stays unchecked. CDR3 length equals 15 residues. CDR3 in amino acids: CASSPGGGSYNEQFF.

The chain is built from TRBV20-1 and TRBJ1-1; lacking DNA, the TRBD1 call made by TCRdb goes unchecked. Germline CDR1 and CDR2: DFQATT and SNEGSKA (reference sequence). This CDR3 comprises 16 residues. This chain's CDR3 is CSARDLRGSMNTEAFF.

The CDR3 loop reads CASSSGNSPLHF. The J gene is TRBJ1-6, the V gene TRBV12-3 or TRBV12-4. The CDR3 spans 12 residues.

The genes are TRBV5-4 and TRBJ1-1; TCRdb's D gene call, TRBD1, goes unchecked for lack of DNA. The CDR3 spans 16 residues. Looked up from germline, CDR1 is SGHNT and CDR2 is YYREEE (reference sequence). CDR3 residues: CASSRVITGSGTEAFF.

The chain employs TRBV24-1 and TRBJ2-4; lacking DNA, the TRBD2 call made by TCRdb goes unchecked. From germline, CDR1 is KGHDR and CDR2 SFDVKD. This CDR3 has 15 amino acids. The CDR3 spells CATSDPSGPGDIQYF.

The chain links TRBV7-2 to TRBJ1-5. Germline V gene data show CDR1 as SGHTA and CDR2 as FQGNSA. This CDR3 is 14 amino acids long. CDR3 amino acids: CASSPGGGSQPQHF.

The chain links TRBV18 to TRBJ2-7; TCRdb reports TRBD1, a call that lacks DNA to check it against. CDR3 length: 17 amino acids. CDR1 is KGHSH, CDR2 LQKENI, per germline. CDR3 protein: CASSPLLPGQGAYEQYF.

The CDR3 protein is CSARDLIRNEQFF. The rearrangement uses TRBV20-1 and TRBJ2-1. Looked up from germline, CDR1 is DFQATT and CDR2 is SNEGSKA (reference sequence). The CDR3 consists of 13 residues.

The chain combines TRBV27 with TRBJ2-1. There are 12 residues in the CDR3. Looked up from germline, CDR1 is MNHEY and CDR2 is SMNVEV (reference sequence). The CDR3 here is CASSHDPDEQFF.

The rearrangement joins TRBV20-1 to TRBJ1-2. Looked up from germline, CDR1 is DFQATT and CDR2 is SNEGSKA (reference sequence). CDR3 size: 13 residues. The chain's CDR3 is CSARDGDYYGYTF.

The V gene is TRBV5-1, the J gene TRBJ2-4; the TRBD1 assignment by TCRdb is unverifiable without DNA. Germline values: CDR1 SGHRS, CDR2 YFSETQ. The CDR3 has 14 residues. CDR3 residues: CASSWTGDENIQYF.